This TCR beta chain was recorded in a study of cytomegalovirus exposure and HLA in healthy donors. Study background: Most donors, 81% of around 400 genotyped, fell in the Caucasian-associated ancestry cluster. Broader study findings: The listing of about 150 TCR beta chains classed them as cytomegalovirus-associated.

Of note for this clone: Its antigen is as yet unknown.

Primers included in the PCR were 60 Vbeta and 13 Jbeta primers. Method: immunoSEQ multiplex PCR; TCRdb's copy keeps in-frame clones and lacks some. Of roughly 92,000 clones listed, approximately 80% were seen once; the top ten hold under 5.5%. Germline V gene lookup returns CDR1 MDHEN and CDR2 SYDVKM. V shed 4 bases and J shed 0 bases, with 10 bases lying between them. The CDR3 length is 14 residues. Sequenced: PBMCs. This TCR was sampled from a woman in her 70s in good health and CMV-seropositive. V gene TRBV28 combines with J gene TRBJ2-7; D unresolved. The CDR3 region is CASSSRDSSYEQYF. CDR3 in DNA: TGTGCCAGCAGTTCTAGAGATAGCTCCTACGAGCAGTACTTC.